This TCR beta chain was sequenced for a study of identifying expanded T cells in peripheral blood. Study-level points and caveats: Approximately 2-week clone count variance significantly increased as total template count grew. Over approximately two and four weeks, about 16.4 and 19 clones changed, versus approximately 1.1 between replicates.

Trimming took off 5 bases at V and 10 bases at J, with 12 bases between the two ends. The CDR3 sequence is 12 residues long. Germline lookup yields CDR1 SGHTA and CDR2 FQGNSA. Turning to this clone: The antigen remains unidentified.

During the collection period, no donor immune events like infections were recorded. The data were produced by immunoSEQ multiplex PCR, yet TCRdb's version contains in-frame clones alone and is incomplete. The sample consists of over 90,000 clones, 70% to 90% of them appearing once. Sequencing was done on a sample of blood. V usage is TRBV7-2 and J usage is TRBJ2-1; D gene unclear. The receptor was derived from a person aged 18 to 70 in good health. The CDR3 coding sequence is TGTGCCAGCAGCCGGGCCCCCGGAGAGCAGTTCTTC. It is translated as CASSRAPGEQFF.